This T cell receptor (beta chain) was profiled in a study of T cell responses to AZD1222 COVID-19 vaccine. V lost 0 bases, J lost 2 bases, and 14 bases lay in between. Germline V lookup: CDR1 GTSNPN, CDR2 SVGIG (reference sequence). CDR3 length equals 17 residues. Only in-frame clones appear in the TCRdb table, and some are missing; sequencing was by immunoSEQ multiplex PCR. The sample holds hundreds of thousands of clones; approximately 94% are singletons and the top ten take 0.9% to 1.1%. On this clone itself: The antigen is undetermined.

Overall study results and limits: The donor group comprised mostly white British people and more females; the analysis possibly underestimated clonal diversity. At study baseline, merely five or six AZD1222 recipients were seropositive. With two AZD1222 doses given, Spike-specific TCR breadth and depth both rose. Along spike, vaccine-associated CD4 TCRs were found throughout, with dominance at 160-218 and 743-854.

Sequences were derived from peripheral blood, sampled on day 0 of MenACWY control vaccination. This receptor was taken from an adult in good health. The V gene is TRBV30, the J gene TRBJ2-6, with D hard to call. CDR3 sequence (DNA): TGTGCCTGGAGTGTATCGGGCCACTACCCTGGGGCCAACGTCCTGACTTTC. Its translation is CAWSVSGHYPGANVLTF.